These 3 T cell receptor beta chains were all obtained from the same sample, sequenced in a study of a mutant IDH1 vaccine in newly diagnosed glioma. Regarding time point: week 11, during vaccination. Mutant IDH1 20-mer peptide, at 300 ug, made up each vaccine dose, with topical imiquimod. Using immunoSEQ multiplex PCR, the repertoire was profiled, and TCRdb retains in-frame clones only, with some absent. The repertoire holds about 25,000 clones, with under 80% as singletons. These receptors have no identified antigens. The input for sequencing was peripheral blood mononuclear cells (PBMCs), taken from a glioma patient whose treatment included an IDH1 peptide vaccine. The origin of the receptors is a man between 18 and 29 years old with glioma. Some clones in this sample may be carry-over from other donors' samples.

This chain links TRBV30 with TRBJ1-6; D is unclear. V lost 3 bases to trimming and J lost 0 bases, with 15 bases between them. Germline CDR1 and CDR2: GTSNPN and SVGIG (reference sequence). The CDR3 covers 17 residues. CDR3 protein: CAWRVRTVSSYNSPLHF. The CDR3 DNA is TGTGCCTGGAGGGTACGGACGGTTAGCTCCTATAATTCACCCCTCCACTTT. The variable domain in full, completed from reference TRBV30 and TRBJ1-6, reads SQTIHQWPATLVQPVGSPLSLECTVEGTSNPNLYWYRQAAGRGLQLLFYSVGIGQISSEVPQNLSASRPQDRQFILSSKKLLLSDSGFYLCAWRVRTVSSYNSPLHFGNGTRLTVT.

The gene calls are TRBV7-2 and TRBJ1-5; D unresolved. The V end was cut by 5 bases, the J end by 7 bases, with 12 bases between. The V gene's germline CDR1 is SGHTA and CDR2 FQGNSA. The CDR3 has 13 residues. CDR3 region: CASSLGPGQPQHF. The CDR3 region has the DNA TGTGCCAGCAGCCTGGGTCCCGGGCAGCCCCAGCATTTT.

The CDR3 loop reads CASSRRRGLGNTIYF. The CDR3, as DNA: TGTGCCAGCAGCCGACGGAGGGGGCTCGGGAACACCATATATTTT. The rearrangement joins TRBV6-5 to TRBJ1-3; 7 positions agree with TRBD1. This CDR3 has 15 residues. Trimming at V came to 6 bases and at J to 7 bases, leaving 12 bases not matched to a gene. Germline values: CDR1 MNHEY, CDR2 SVGAGI.